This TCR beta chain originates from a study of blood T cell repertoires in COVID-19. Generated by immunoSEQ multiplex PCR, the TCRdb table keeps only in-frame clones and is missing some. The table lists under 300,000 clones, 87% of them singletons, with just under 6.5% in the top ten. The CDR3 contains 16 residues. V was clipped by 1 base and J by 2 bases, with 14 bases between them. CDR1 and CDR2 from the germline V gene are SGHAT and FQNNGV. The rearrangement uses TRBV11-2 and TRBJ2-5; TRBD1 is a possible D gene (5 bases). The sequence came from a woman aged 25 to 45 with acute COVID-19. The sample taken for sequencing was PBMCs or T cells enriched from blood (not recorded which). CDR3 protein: CASSLVQDTAQETQYF. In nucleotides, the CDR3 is TGTGCCAGCAGCTTAGTACAGGACACCGCTCAAGAGACCCAGTACTTC.